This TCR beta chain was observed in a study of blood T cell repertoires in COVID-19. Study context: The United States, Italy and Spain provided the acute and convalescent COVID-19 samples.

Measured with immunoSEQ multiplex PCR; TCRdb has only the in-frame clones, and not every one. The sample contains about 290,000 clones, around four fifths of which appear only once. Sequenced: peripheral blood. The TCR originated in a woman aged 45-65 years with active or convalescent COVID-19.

This chain's CDR3 is CASSETGQGPDTQYF. In nucleotides, the CDR3 is TGTGCCAGCAGCGAAACGGGACAGGGACCAGATACGCAGTATTTT. This rearrangement joins TRBV7-3 to TRBJ2-3; 9 bases agree with TRBD1. Germline V CDR1 and CDR2: SGHTA, FQGTGA. Trimming took 5 bases from V and 4 from J; bases not matched to a gene: 7. The CDR3 has 15 residues.